Below, 5 T cell receptor beta chains from the same sample are listed, as sequenced in a study of naive and memory T cell subsets. Both TRBC1 and TRBC2 were covered by a beta constant-region primer of two equimolar oligonucleotides. Four rounds of PCR amplified the ligated cDNA using nested alpha and beta constant-region primers plus SP2. A single record per CDR3 protein comes from TCRdb applying MiXCR to the UMI-ligation and nested PCR reads. The table has over 110,000 distinct CDR3 sequences, under 25% seen once. Their antigens are not known. General study results and limits: Possibly reflecting memory cells re-expressing CD45RA, a few larger clonotypes occurred in naive repertoires, especially CD8.

The specimen was naive CD8+ T cells from blood. These receptors all stem from a human donor in good health.

In its sample, this clonotype was seen a few times. This chain's CDR3 is CASSFDTGAYEQYF. In DNA form, the CDR3 reads TGTGCCAGCAGTTTTGATACAGGGGCCTACGAGCAGTACTTC. The chain couples TRBV28 to TRBJ2-7; 7 positions agree with TRBD1. From germline, CDR1 is MDHEN and CDR2 SYDVKM. The V gene end was trimmed by 3 bases and the J gene end by 2 bases; junction bases not matched to a gene: 4. The CDR3 is made up of 14 amino acids.

V is TRBV7-8 and J is TRBJ2-1, with D maybe TRBD1 (5 bases). The CDR3 has 16 amino acids. Trimming took off 2 bases at V and 3 bases at J, with 14 bases between the two ends. Germline CDR1 SGHVS, CDR2 FQNEAQ. CDR3: CASSLKGDSFYNEQFF. The CDR3 DNA sequence: TGTGCCAGCAGCTTAAAAGGGGATAGTTTCTACAATGAGCAGTTCTTC.

This clonotype was counted only a few times. The chain recombines TRBV7-2 with TRBJ2-3; the D gene is possibly TRBD2 (6 bases). CDR1 is SGHTA and CDR2 is FQGNSA in the germline V gene. Trimming left V 5 bases short and J 0 bases short, with 15 bases between. The CDR3 is 16 amino acids. The CDR3 loop reads CASSRVPGTSTDTQYF. As DNA, the CDR3 is TGTGCCAGCAGCAGAGTCCCCGGGACTAGCACAGATACGCAGTATTTT. Combining the CDR3 with reference TRBV7-2 and TRBJ2-3 gives the whole variable domain GAGVSQSPSNKVTEKGKDVELRCDPISGHTALYWYRQSLGQGLEFLIYFQGNSAPDKSGLPSDRFSAERTGGSVSTLTIQRTQQEDSAVYLCASSRVPGTSTDTQYFGPGTRLTVL.

This clonotype was detected a few times. The gene calls are TRBV6-2 or TRBV6-3 and TRBJ1-5; D may be TRBD1 (5 bases). Germline CDR1 and CDR2: MNHEY and SVGEGT. This CDR3 has 14 residues. Between the trimmed V and J ends, which lost 0 bases and 5 bases, there was a span of 8 bases. The CDR3 DNA reads as TGTGCCAGCAGTTACTCTCCGGGGGATCAGCCCCAGCATTTT. It specifies CASSYSPGDQPQHF.

The chain has TRBV27 and TRBJ2-1; D ambiguous. The CDR3 loop spans 14 amino acids. V lost 2 bases and J lost 6, with 11 bases in between. Per germline, CDR1 MNHEY and CDR2 SMNVEV (reference sequence). CDR3 residues: CASSLVGRLNEQFF. The CDR3 DNA reads as TGTGCCAGCAGTTTAGTTGGGCGGCTCAATGAGCAGTTCTTC.